This TCR beta chain was identified in a study of T cell repertoires in cytomegalovirus infection. Across the whole study: It was the public TCR beta signatures that indicated both CMV infection and matching HLA type.

TCRdb itself ran the reads through MiXCR, one entry per CDR3 protein. This sample has fewer than 350,000 distinct CDR3 sequences, with roughly 17% found just once. Study findings and constraints: There were HLA-C-restricted CMV-specific TCR beta clonotypes dominating the ex vivo response. Identification of carriers of CMV plus the relevant HLA was performed using cumulative public TCR beta family frequency.

The length of the CDR3 is 14 residues. Germline assignment: CDR1 SGHTS and CDR2 YDEGEE. V lost 0 bases and J lost 4, with 10 bases in between. This clonotype was seen a few times. The antigen is not known. The V call is TRBV5-8, the J call TRBJ2-5; D is undetermined. The receptor's source is a human donor in good health (CMV status not recorded). Some clones in this sample may be carry-over from other donors' samples. Sequencing was done on a sample of PBMCs. The CDR3: CASSLVLFGETQYF. CDR3 DNA sequence: TGTGCCAGCAGCTTGGTATTATTTGGAGAGACCCAGTACTTC.